The clone carrying this T cell receptor (beta chain) came up a few times. The antigen remains unidentified. The PCR used 60 V beta and 13 J beta primers. Assay used: immunoSEQ multiplex PCR; TCRdb lists only in-frame clones, some missing. This repertoire shows about 67,000 clones, about 76% found once; its top ten account for 7% to 9.5%. The data stem from a study of glioma-infiltrating T cells after dendritic cell vaccination. Study context: The vaccine used monocyte-derived dendritic cells pulsed overnight with autologous tumor lysate.

The CDR3 has 12 amino acids. CDR1 SGHDT and CDR2 YYEEEE come from the germline V gene. Trimming pared 4 bases from V and 2 bases from J, leaving 7 bases between. Study-wide points: Higher pretreatment TIL content predicted longer progression-free time and survival.

The rearrangement joins TRBV5-6 to TRBJ2-7; no clear D. The TCR sequence derives from a human donor with glioblastoma. Sequenced material: blood, taken before dendritic cell vaccination. The CDR3 DNA reads TGTGCCAGCAGCCTCGAGGCCTACGAGCAGTACTTC. Residues: CASSLEAYEQYF.